Listed below are T cell receptor beta chains from one sample, sequenced in a study of cytomegalovirus exposure and HLA in healthy donors. TCRdb keeps only in-frame clones here, not all; method: immunoSEQ multiplex PCR. The listing contains approximately 50,000 clones. The sample taken for sequencing was PBMCs. The receptors originated from a female donor in good health and CMV-seronegative. CDR3s include the opening cysteine and the closing phenylalanine or tryptophan. Fields, in order: D gene, V gene, CDR3 length, J gene, CDR3 protein, CDR3 DNA. The D gene is left open where the match is weak.

>NA|TRBV9|15|TRBJ1-1
CASSVESGQPTQAFF
TGTGCCAGCAGCGTAGAGAGTGGGCAACCCACTCAAGCTTTCTTT
>NA|TRBV7-9|14|TRBJ2-7
CASSLKGPTYEQYF
TGTGCCAGCAGCTTAAAGGGGCCGACCTACGAGCAGTACTTC
>NA|TRBV15|14|TRBJ1-6
CATSKQGANSPLHF
TGTGCCACCAGCAAGCAGGGTGCTAATTCACCCCTCCACTTT
>TRBD2|TRBV4-3|14|TRBJ2-7
CASSQLAGGGEQYF
TGCGCCAGCAGCCAGTTAGCGGGGGGGGGCGAGCAGTACTTC
>TRBD2|TRBV9|15|TRBJ2-7
CASSVGVAGSYEQYF
TGTGCCAGCAGCGTAGGGGTAGCGGGCTCCTACGAGCAGTACTTC
>TRBD1|TRBV9|15|TRBJ1-3
CASSVEGGNGNTIYF
TGTGCCAGCAGCGTAGAAGGGGGCAATGGAAACACCATATATTTT
>TRBD1|TRBV30|13|TRBJ2-5
CASTDRGQETQYF
TGTGCCTCCACCGACAGGGGGCAAGAGACCCAGTACTTC
>NA|TRBV6-5|15|TRBJ1-5
CASRQDRYVNQPQHF
TGTGCCAGCAGACAGGACAGATACGTTAATCAGCCCCAGCATTTT
>TRBD1|TRBV9|17|TRBJ2-1
CASSVNEGTGGIDEQFF
TGTGCCAGCAGCGTAAACGAGGGGACAGGGGGGATCGATGAGCAGTTCTTC
>TRBD2|TRBV7-9|15|TRBJ2-5
CASSLLAGGQETQYF
TGTGCCAGCAGCTTATTAGCGGGGGGGCAAGAGACCCAGTACTTC
>NA|TRBV4-3|17|TRBJ2-2
CASSQDHRGANTGELFF
TGCGCCAGCAGCCAAGATCACCGGGGGGCAAACACCGGGGAGCTGTTTTTT
>TRBD1|TRBV6-5|13|TRBJ2-7
CASRTGQVLKWYF
TGTGCCAGCAGAACAGGACAGGTCCTGAAGTGGTACTTC
>TRBD1|TRBV4-2|17|TRBJ1-2
CASSPHAAGGIDYGYTF
TGTGCCAGCAGCCCGCACGCGGCAGGGGGTATTGACTATGGCTACACCTTC
>NA|TRBV7-2|15|TRBJ2-1
CASSLGFPGKSEQFF
TGTGCCAGCAGCTTAGGATTTCCCGGGAAGAGTGAGCAGTTCTTC
>NA|TRBV6-1|16|TRBJ2-1
CASSGFGPTGYNEQFF
TGTGCCAGCAGTGGATTTGGTCCGACAGGATACAATGAGCAGTTCTTC
>NA|TRBV5-4|15|TRBJ2-5
CASSQGSGSAETQYF
TGTGCCAGCAGCCAGGGATCCGGCAGTGCAGAGACCCAGTACTTC
>NA|TRBV4-3|16|TRBJ1-4
CASSYRVLESNEKLFF
TGCGCCAGCAGCTACAGGGTTTTGGAATCTAATGAAAAACTGTTTTTT
>NA|TRBV11-2|15|TRBJ2-7
CASSLTGQITYEQYF
TGTGCCAGCAGCTTGACGGGACAAATAACCTACGAGCAGTACTTC
>NA|TRBV19|15|TRBJ2-1
CASSIGPEVYNEQFF
TGTGCCAGTAGTATAGGACCCGAGGTATACAATGAGCAGTTCTTC
>TRBD1|TRBV29-1|15|TRBJ2-2
CSAKGQAQNTGELFF
TGCAGCGCTAAGGGACAGGCTCAGAACACCGGGGAGCTGTTTTTT
>TRBD1|TRBV6-1|13|TRBJ1-2
CASSEGQGYGYTF
TGTGCCAGCAGTGAGGGACAGGGGTATGGCTACACCTTC
>NA|TRBV30|19|TRBJ1-4
CAWSSFFQGGTPTNEKLFF
TGTGCCTGGAGTTCCTTTTTTCAAGGCGGGACGCCCACTAATGAAAAACTGTTTTTT
>TRBD1|TRBV6-1|12|TRBJ2-7
CASSVAGGEQYF
TGTGCCAGCAGTGTTGCAGGGGGCGAGCAGTACTTC
>NA|TRBV30|13|TRBJ1-1
CAWNGGPGTEAFF
TGTGCCTGGAACGGGGGGCCGGGGACTGAAGCTTTCTTT
>NA|TRBV19|15|TRBJ1-6
CATRDRISYNSPLHF
TGTGCCACCCGAGACAGGATCTCCTATAATTCACCCCTCCACTTT
>TRBD1|TRBV2|17|TRBJ1-1
CASRIPGTGVDVGEAFF
TGTGCCAGCAGGATTCCCGGGACAGGGGTTGACGTGGGTGAAGCTTTCTTT
>TRBD1|TRBV7-9|14|TRBJ2-3
CASSLTGVTDTQYF
TGTGCCAGCAGCTTAACAGGGGTGACAGATACGCAGTATTTT
>TRBD1|TRBV29-1|13|TRBJ2-1
CSVGSLDRNEQFF
TGCAGCGTGGGGAGTCTGGACAGGAATGAGCAGTTCTTC
>TRBD2|TRBV7-3|15|TRBJ2-7
CASSLSSSGTYEQYF
TGTGCCAGCAGCTTATCCTCTAGCGGGACCTACGAGCAGTACTTC
>NA|TRBV5-6|16|TRBJ1-1
CASSFSFGAINTEAFF
TGTGCCAGCAGCTTCTCATTTGGGGCCATCAACACTGAAGCTTTCTTT
>TRBD1|TRBV4-3|14|TRBJ2-5
CASSQSGGSETQYF
TGCGCCAGCAGCCAGTCAGGGGGCTCGGAGACCCAGTACTTC
>NA|TRBV6-1|15|TRBJ2-3
CASSESEGSTDTQYF
TGTGCCAGCAGTGAATCCGAGGGTAGCACAGATACGCAGTATTTT
>NA|TRBV28|14|TRBJ2-2
CASSLGAGTGELFF
TGTGCCAGCAGTTTGGGGGCAGGCACCGGGGAGCTGTTTTTT
>NA|TRBV7-2|17|TRBJ1-2
CASSRVVDPYGLYGYTF
TGTGCCAGCAGCCGAGTAGTAGACCCATATGGACTTTATGGCTACACCTTC
>NA|TRBV5-1|15|TRBJ1-3
CASSLGQIFGNTIYF
TGCGCCAGCAGCTTGGGGCAGATCTTCGGAAACACCATATATTTT
>TRBD1|TRBV6-6|14|TRBJ2-7
CASSPRTGPYEQYF
TGTGCCAGCAGTCCACGGACAGGACCCTACGAGCAGTACTTC
>NA|TRBV5-1|13|TRBJ2-7
CASSLNRGNEQYF
TGCGCCAGCAGCTTAAATAGGGGCAACGAGCAGTACTTC
>TRBD1|TRBV4-2|15|TRBJ1-4
CASSQDQGVSEKLFF
TGTGCCAGCAGCCAAGATCAGGGGGTTAGCGAAAAACTGTTTTTT
>NA|TRBV7-2|11|TRBJ2-5
CASSFRETQYF
TGTGCCAGCAGCTTCCGAGAGACCCAGTACTTC
>TRBD1|TRBV5-4|15|TRBJ2-7
CASSSSGTGRTEQYF
TGTGCCAGCAGCTCCTCCGGGACAGGGAGGACCGAGCAGTACTTC
>TRBD2|TRBV29-1|14|TRBJ2-1
CSVRTSGDDNEQFF
TGCAGCGTCAGGACTAGCGGGGACGACAATGAGCAGTTCTTC
>TRBD1|TRBV18|15|TRBJ2-7
CASSLSTGDIHEQYF
TGTGCCAGCTCACTCTCGACAGGGGATATCCACGAGCAGTACTTC
>NA|TRBV18|18|TRBJ2-3
CASSPLKVSRGVTDTQYF
TGTGCCAGCTCACCACTGAAAGTGTCACGGGGTGTAACAGATACGCAGTATTTT
>TRBD2|TRBV7-3|16|TRBJ2-1
CASSLSSSGIRNEQFF
TGTGCCAGCAGCTTAAGCTCTAGCGGGATAAGGAATGAGCAGTTCTTC
>TRBD2|TRBV5-1|15|TRBJ2-7
CASSLSGGDGSEQYF
TGCGCCAGCAGCTTGTCGGGGGGAGATGGGAGCGAGCAGTACTTC
>NA|TRBV30|13|TRBJ1-2
CAWMNWAGGGYTF
TGTGCCTGGATGAATTGGGCAGGAGGTGGCTACACCTTC
>NA|TRBV19|13|TRBJ1-1
CASSTRGNTEAFF
TGTGCCAGTAGTACCCGGGGGAACACTGAAGCTTTCTTT
>NA|TRBV10-3|15|TRBJ2-5
CATATGSPNQETQYF
TGTGCCACCGCCACGGGGTCTCCGAACCAAGAGACCCAGTACTTC
>NA|TRBV6-6|14|TRBJ2-7
CASSLRGENYEQYF
TGTGCCAGCAGCTTACGGGGTGAGAACTACGAGCAGTACTTC
>NA|TRBV13|15|TRBJ1-2
CASSLVSGDNYGYTF
TGTGCCAGCAGCTTAGTTTCGGGGGATAACTATGGCTACACCTTC
>NA|TRBV11-3|13|TRBJ1-5
CASSLRHNQPQHF
TGTGCCAGCAGCCTACGACACAATCAGCCCCAGCATTTT
>NA|TRBV30|13|TRBJ2-5
CAFKRDFQETQYF
TGTGCCTTTAAACGGGACTTCCAAGAGACCCAGTACTTC
>TRBD1|TRBV30|16|TRBJ1-2
CAWSEGGAPFDYGYTF
TGTGCCTGGAGTGAAGGGGGCGCGCCCTTTGACTATGGCTACACCTTC
>NA|TRBV6-5|13|TRBJ2-3
CASSSHRADTQYF
TGTGCCAGCAGTTCCCACAGGGCAGATACGCAGTATTTT
>TRBD1|TRBV6-6|13|TRBJ1-1
CASSGAGGTEAFF
TGTGCCAGCAGTGGAGCAGGGGGCACTGAAGCTTTCTTT
>NA|TRBV6-6|15|TRBJ2-7
CASKIQGSWAYEQYF
TGTGCCAGCAAAATCCAGGGAAGTTGGGCCTACGAGCAGTACTTC
>NA|TRBV5-8|13|TRBJ2-2
CASSFMNTGELFF
TGTGCCAGCAGCTTCATGAACACCGGGGAGCTGTTTTTT
>TRBD2|TRBV5-1|14|TRBJ2-7
CASKRDYQTYEQYF
TGCGCCAGCAAGCGGGACTACCAAACCTACGAGCAGTACTTC
>NA|TRBV28|14|TRBJ1-1
CASSLTGTNTEAFF
TGTGCCAGCAGTTTAACAGGAACGAACACTGAAGCTTTCTTT
>TRBD1|TRBV19|13|TRBJ1-5
CASSLTGDQPQHF
TGTGCCAGTAGTCTCACAGGGGATCAGCCCCAGCATTTT